This is a list of T cell receptor beta chains from one sample in a study of OX40 agonist ivuxolimab in advanced cancers. Assay: immunoSEQ multiplex PCR; the TCRdb copy retains only in-frame clones and omits some. Of tens of thousands of clones in the sample, approximately 88% were seen once. The specimen comprised CD4+ or CD8+ T cells sorted from blood, sampled in a trial of the OX40 agonist ivuxolimab. The receptors originated from an adult with an advanced solid tumor such as melanoma, head and neck, liver or kidney cancer. Both conserved end residues are part of each CDR3. A D gene is named only where the DNA matches it firmly. Size is omitted from some rows. Given values are once, few, many or a class for expanded clones.

TRBJ2-1,TRBV7-2,-,-,TGTGCCAGCAGCTTAGACAGGGTGGACAATGAGCAGTTCTTC,CASSLDRVDNEQFF
TRBJ2-1,TRBV7-8,-,-,TGTGCCAGCAGCCCATACAATGAGCAGTTCTTC,CASSPYNEQFF
TRBJ1-4,TRBV6-5,-,once,TGTGCCAGCACGGGGGGAGCTAATGAAAAACTGTTTTTT,CASTGGANEKLFF
TRBJ2-7,TRBV7-8,-,-,TGTGCCAGCAGCTTAATCTCCGGGATCACCTACGAGCAGTACTTC,CASSLISGITYEQYF
TRBJ2-7,TRBV6-6,TRBD1,-,TGTGCCAGCAGTTATGGGGGACAGGCCTCCGAGCAGTACTTC,CASSYGGQASEQYF
TRBJ1-5,TRBV7-2,-,-,TGTGCCAGCAGCCATAACGGGGGCAGGCAGCCCCAGCATTTT,CASSHNGGRQPQHF
TRBJ2-3,TRBV4-1,-,-,TGCGCCAGCAGCCAAGACGAGGATCTCCCGCAGTATTTT,CASSQDEDLPQYF
TRBJ1-2,TRBV5-4,TRBD1,-,TGCGCCAGCAGCCAGGCGGGACAGGCCACCTATGGCTACACCTTC,CASSQAGQATYGYTF
TRBJ1-4,TRBV5-1,-,-,TGCGCCAGCAGCTTGGCGGGAGTTAATGAAAAACTGTTTTTT,CASSLAGVNEKLFF
TRBJ2-7,TRBV15,TRBD1,-,TGTGCCACCAGCAGACCCGGGACAGGGGGATGGTACGAGCAGTACTTC,CATSRPGTGGWYEQYF
TRBJ2-7,TRBV27,-,-,TGTGCCAGCAGTCCCGACAGGTCCCTCTCCTACGAGCAGTACTTC,CASSPDRSLSYEQYF
TRBJ1-2,TRBV19,-,-,TGTGCCAGTAGTATCTCGGGGGCCGGTGATTATGGCTACACCTTC,CASSISGAGDYGYTF
TRBJ2-3,TRBV15,-,-,TGTGCCACCCGGACCGGCAGGGGCACAGATACGCAGTATTTT,CATRTGRGTDTQYF
TRBJ2-5,TRBV25-1,-,-,TGTGCCAGCAGTGAACCAGGGGGCGGGGGAGAGACCCAGTACTTC,CASSEPGGGGETQYF
TRBJ1-1,TRBV14,-,few,TGTGCCAGCAGCCGTAAACGGGAAACTGAAGCTTTCTTT,CASSRKRETEAFF
TRBJ1-1,TRBV9,-,once,TGTGCCAGCAGCGCAACAGGGAATCTGGACACTGAAGCTTTCTTT,CASSATGNLDTEAFF
TRBJ2-1,TRBV10-1,TRBD2,-,TGCGCCAGCAGTGATTTAGCGGGGGGCTCCTACAATGAGCAGTTCTTC,CASSDLAGGSYNEQFF
TRBJ1-1,TRBV28,-,-,TGTGCCAGCAAAAAATTGCATGGAGAAGCTTTCTTT,CASKKLHGEAFF
TRBJ2-1,TRBV4-1,-,-,TGCGCCAGCAGCCTAGGAGGGGCTAGCGCTTACAATGAGCAGTTCTTC,CASSLGGASAYNEQFF
TRBJ2-3,TRBV29-1,-,-,TGCAGCGTTGATAATGTGGATACGCAGTATTTT,CSVDNVDTQYF
TRBJ1-2,TRBV2,-,-,TGTGCCAGCAGTGATTTGGGACTCCAGAATCCACTGGGCTACACCTTC,CASSDLGLQNPLGYTF
TRBJ1-2,TRBV10-3,TRBD1,once,TGTGCCATCAGTGTCGACAGGGACTATGGCTACACCTTC,CAISVDRDYGYTF
TRBJ1-6,TRBV5-4,-,-,TGTGCCAGCAGCTTGGCCGTCAGCAATTCACCCCTCCACTTT,CASSLAVSNSPLHF
TRBJ1-3,TRBV29-1,-,-,TGCAGCGCCCTTTCTGGAAACACCATATATTTT,CSALSGNTIYF
TRBJ1-2,TRBV5-4,TRBD1,-,TGTGCCAGCAGCGGGGGACAGGGGAACTATGGCTACACCTTC,CASSGGQGNYGYTF
TRBJ2-2,TRBV5-1,-,-,TGCGCCAGCAGCTTGAGGTCCGGGCGGAACACCGGGGAGCTGTTTTTT,CASSLRSGRNTGELFF
TRBJ1-2,TRBV30,-,-,TGTGCCTGGAGTTACAGGGCTGGCTATGGCTACACCTTC,CAWSYRAGYGYTF
TRBJ2-2,TRBV19,-,-,TGTGCCAGTAGTATAAACACTAACACCGGGGAGCTGTTTTTT,CASSINTNTGELFF
TRBJ1-1,TRBV19,-,-,TGTGCCAGTAGTATAACAGGGAAGCCTGAAGCTTTCTTT,CASSITGKPEAFF
TRBJ2-1,TRBV5-4,-,-,TGTGCCAGCAGCCCGAGCCCTATCCCGGACAATGAGCAGTTCTTC,CASSPSPIPDNEQFF
TRBJ2-3,TRBV6-5,-,-,TGTGCCAGCAGGCGCACCGGGGGAGATACGCAGTATTTT,CASRRTGGDTQYF
TRBJ2-1,TRBV6-5,-,-,TGTGCCAGCAGTTTCGGGCAGGCGCCAAACAATGAGCAGTTCTTC,CASSFGQAPNNEQFF
TRBJ2-6,TRBV9,-,-,TGTGCCAGCAGCGTATTTGATGGGGGTACTGGGGCCAACGTCCTGACTTTC,CASSVFDGGTGANVLTF
TRBJ2-3,TRBV5-1,-,-,TGCGCCAGCAGCCATGACAGGTCACGCACAGATACGCAGTATTTT,CASSHDRSRTDTQYF
TRBJ1-2,TRBV4-1,-,-,TGCGCCAGCAGCCAAGCCGGGATTGTGAGTGGCTATGGCTACACCTTC,CASSQAGIVSGYGYTF
TRBJ2-1,TRBV11-3,-,-,TGTGCCAGCAGCTCCACACAGGTCAATGAGCAGTTCTTC,CASSSTQVNEQFF
TRBJ1-2,TRBV6-6,-,-,TGTGCCAGCAGTCACAGGGTCAACTATGGCTACACCTTC,CASSHRVNYGYTF
TRBJ2-6,TRBV30,-,-,TGTGCCTGGAGGGCCGGGTGGTCTGGGGCCAACGTCCTGACTTTC,CAWRAGWSGANVLTF
TRBJ1-4,TRBV15,-,-,TGTGCCACCAGCAGAGATCAGGTGGGGTCGGGAAAACTGTTTTTT,CATSRDQVGSGKLFF
TRBJ1-5,TRBV6-1,-,-,TGTGCCAGCAGTGATAGGGGCAGGGCTCTTAGCAATCAGCCCCAGCATTTT,CASSDRGRALSNQPQHF
TRBJ1-2,TRBV2,TRBD1,-,TGTGCCAGCAGTGAAGGGACAGGGGGCGTGGACTACACCTTC,CASSEGTGGVDYTF
TRBJ1-6,TRBV4-3,-,-,TGCGCCAGCAGCCAAGATCGGATTTTTGGTTCACCCCTCCACTTT,CASSQDRIFGSPLHF
TRBJ2-7,TRBV30,TRBD1,-,TGTGCCTGGAACAGGGGGTCCTACGAGCAGTACTTC,CAWNRGSYEQYF
TRBJ2-7,TRBV11-2,TRBD2,-,TGTGCCAGCAGCTTACTAGGACTAGCGGGTGTCTACGAGCAGTACTTC,CASSLLGLAGVYEQYF
TRBJ2-7,TRBV5-1,TRBD1,-,TGCGCCAGCAGCCTGAACCCGGGACAGGGCGGACTGGAGCAGTACTTC,CASSLNPGQGGLEQYF
TRBJ2-5,TRBV11-2,TRBD2,-,TGTGCCAGCAGCTTAGTTTACCTAGCGGGGAGGGAGACCCAGTACTTC,CASSLVYLAGRETQYF
TRBJ2-1,TRBV19,-,-,TGTGCCAGTAGTACGGGACAAAGCAATGAGCAGTTCTTC,CASSTGQSNEQFF
TRBJ1-5,TRBV30,-,-,TGTGCCTGGAGTGTAACGGGGAGCAATCAGCCCCAGCATTTT,CAWSVTGSNQPQHF
TRBJ2-3,TRBV30,-,-,TGTGCCTGGAGCAAACACAATACGCAGTATTTT,CAWSKHNTQYF
TRBJ1-3,TRBV28,-,-,TGTGCCAGCAGCGCGGGCCTAGCTGGAAACACCATATATTTT,CASSAGLAGNTIYF
TRBJ2-4,TRBV20-1,TRBD2,-,TGCAGTGCTAGAGCCGGCGGGAGGAGGTACTTC,CSARAGGRRYF